This TCR beta chain derives from a study of shared clonotypes between healthy human individuals. The overall study: Three plates were used per donor for CD4 naive, three for CD4 memory, two for CD8 naive and one for CD8 memory. Findings and caveats of the study: Sequencing depth was expected to affect clonotype sharing among donors.

The CDR3 spans 15 residues. Germline loops: CDR1 MNHEY, CDR2 SMNVEV (reference sequence). Germline trimming cut 5 bases from V and 3 bases from J; bases unmatched to any gene: 9. How the authors handled the data: Junction-only sequences produced by ImmunoSEQ had no quality scores, so filtering differed. Sequenced by immunoSEQ multiplex PCR; TCRdb stores in-frame clones only, minus some. V and J calls and clone size are as listed in that table; D and trimming were resolved from the DNA. The data show more than 2,000,000 clones, 85% to 95% seen once. With respect to this clone: The antigen remains unidentified.

Donation came from healthy HIV-negative adults that had no recent acute infections or vaccinations. The clonotype originates from a man between 18 and 35 years old in good health. Some clones in this sample may be carry-over from other donors' samples. The source material was naive CD4+ T cells from PBMCs. The subset denotes: CD45RA+ positively selected. The chain carries TRBV27 and TRBJ2-7; 8 nucleotides align to TRBD1. The CDR3 protein is CASSRSGTGLYEQYF. As DNA, the CDR3 is TGTGCCAGCAGTCGATCCGGGACAGGACTCTACGAGCAGTACTTC.